The sequence of this T cell receptor beta chain was determined in a study of cytomegalovirus exposure and HLA in healthy donors. The V end was cut by 3 bases, the J end by 12 bases, with 11 bases between. The CDR3 totals 11 residues. Germline V gives CDR1 GTSNPN, CDR2 SVGIG (reference sequence). Primers included in the PCR were 60 Vbeta and 13 Jbeta primers. Sequencing used immunoSEQ multiplex PCR; TCRdb keeps in-frame clones, though not all of them. Seen here are approximately 300,000 clones, approximately 85% observed once, and the top ten hold about 2%. The receptor was derived from a woman in her 40s in good health and CMV-seropositive. This chain links TRBV30 with TRBJ1-4, with D unclear. What was sequenced was PBMCs. The CDR3, as DNA: TGTGCCTGGAGGCGCTCCGAGGAACTGTTTTTT. It translates to CAWRRSEELFF.